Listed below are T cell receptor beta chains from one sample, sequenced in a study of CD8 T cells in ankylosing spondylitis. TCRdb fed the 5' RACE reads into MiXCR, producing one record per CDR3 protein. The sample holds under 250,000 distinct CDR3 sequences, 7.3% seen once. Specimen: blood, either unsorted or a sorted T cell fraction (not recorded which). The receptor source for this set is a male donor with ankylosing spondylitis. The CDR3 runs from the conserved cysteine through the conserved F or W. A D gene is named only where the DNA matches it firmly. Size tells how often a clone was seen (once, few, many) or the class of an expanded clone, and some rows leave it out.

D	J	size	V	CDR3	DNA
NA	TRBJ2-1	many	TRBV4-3	CASSRVAVSSYNEQFF	TGCGCCAGCAGCCGAGTAGCGGTGAGCTCCTACAATGAGCAGTTCTTC
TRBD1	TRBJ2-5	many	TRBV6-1	CASSPLGTGGYETQYF	TGTGCCAGCAGTCCACTAGGGACAGGGGGCTACGAGACCCAGTACTTC
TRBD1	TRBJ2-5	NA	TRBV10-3	CAISPRDREETQYF	TGTGCCATCAGTCCCCGGGACAGGGAAGAGACCCAGTACTTC
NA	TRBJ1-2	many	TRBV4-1	CASSPTTNLGYTF	TGCGCCAGCAGCCCAACAACAAATTTGGGCTACACCTTC
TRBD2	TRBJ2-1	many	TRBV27	CASSWTSGRSEQFF	TGTGCCAGCAGCTGGACTAGCGGGAGAAGCGAGCAGTTCTTC
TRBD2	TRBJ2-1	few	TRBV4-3	CASSVSSGRASDEQFF	TGCGCCAGCAGCGTAAGTAGCGGGAGGGCCTCTGATGAGCAGTTCTTC
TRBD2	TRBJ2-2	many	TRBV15	CATSGTSGEHRAGELFF	TGTGCCACTAGCGGGACTAGCGGGGAGCACAGGGCCGGGGAGCTGTTTTTT
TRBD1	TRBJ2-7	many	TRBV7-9	CASSSSRGTYEQYF	TGTGCCAGCAGCTCCTCCAGGGGGACCTACGAGCAGTACTTC
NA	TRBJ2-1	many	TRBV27	CASSLRGGEQFF	TGTGCCAGCAGTTTGCGCGGTGGGGAGCAGTTCTTC
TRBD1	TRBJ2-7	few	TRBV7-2	CASSLAMGIGTGAYEQYF	TGTGCCAGCAGCTTAGCCATGGGTATAGGGACAGGGGCCTACGAGCAGTACTTC
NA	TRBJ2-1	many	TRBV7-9	CASSLPGHEQFF	TGTGCCAGCAGCTTACCGGGGCATGAGCAGTTCTTC
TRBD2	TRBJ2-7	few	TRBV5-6	CASTLGEGSYEQYF	TGTGCCAGCACCCTCGGGGAGGGGTCCTACGAGCAGTACTTC
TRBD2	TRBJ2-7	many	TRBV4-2	CASSQPYEIAGSYEQYF	TGTGCCAGCAGCCAACCTTACGAGATAGCGGGATCCTACGAGCAGTACTTC
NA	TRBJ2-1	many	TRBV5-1	CASSFDLSSYNEQFF	TGCGCCAGCAGCTTCGACCTGAGCTCCTACAATGAGCAGTTCTTC
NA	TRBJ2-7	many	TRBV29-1	CSVFRAPYEQYF	TGCAGCGTTTTTCGCGCGCCCTACGAGCAGTACTTC
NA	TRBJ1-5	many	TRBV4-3	CASSQDIVGQPQHF	TGCGCCAGCAGCCAAGATATTGTTGGTCAGCCCCAGCATTTT
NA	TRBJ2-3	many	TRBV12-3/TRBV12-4	CASSLDRSTDTQYF	TGTGCCAGCAGTTTAGACAGGAGCACAGATACGCAGTATTTT
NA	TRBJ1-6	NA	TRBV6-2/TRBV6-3	CASTDGGSSYNSPLHF	TGTGCCAGCACCGACGGGGGGAGCTCCTATAATTCACCCCTCCACTTT
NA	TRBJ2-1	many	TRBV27	CASSSGGREQFF	TGTGCCAGCAGTTCCGGGGGGCGGGAGCAGTTCTTC
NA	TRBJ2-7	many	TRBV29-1	CSAFLGGSSYEQYF	TGCAGCGCGTTTTTGGGGGGAAGCTCCTACGAGCAGTACTTC
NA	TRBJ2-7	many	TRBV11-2	CASSLDKNLAGTSYEQYF	TGTGCCAGCAGCTTAGATAAAAACCTGGCGGGGACCTCCTACGAGCAGTACTTC
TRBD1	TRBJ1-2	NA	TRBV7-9	CASSLSGTGGFGGYTF	TGTGCCAGCAGTTTATCCGGGACAGGGGGCTTCGGCGGCTACACCTTC
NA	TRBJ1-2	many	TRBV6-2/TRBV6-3	CASSSIQGKYGYTF	TGTGCCAGCAGTTCGATACAGGGTAAATATGGCTACACCTTC
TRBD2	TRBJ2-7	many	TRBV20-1	CSARGPGLAGYEQYF	TGCAGTGCTAGAGGTCCGGGACTAGCGGGCTACGAGCAGTACTTC
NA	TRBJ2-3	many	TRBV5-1	CASSLSGSPDTQYF	TGCGCCAGCAGCTTGTCGGGATCCCCAGATACGCAGTATTTT
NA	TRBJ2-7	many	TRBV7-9	CASSRVSSYEQYF	TGTGCCAGCTCCAGGGTGTCCTCCTACGAGCAGTACTTC
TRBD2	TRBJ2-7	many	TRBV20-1	CSATSGRYEQYF	TGCAGTGCCACTAGCGGGAGGTACGAGCAGTACTTC
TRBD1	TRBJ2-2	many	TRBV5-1	CASTDRGHGTGELFF	TGCGCCAGCACTGACAGGGGGCACGGCACCGGGGAGCTGTTTTTT
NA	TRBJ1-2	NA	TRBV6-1	CASRGIYGYTF	TGTGCCAGCAGGGGCATCTATGGCTACACCTTC
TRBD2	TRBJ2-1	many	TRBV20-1	CSARDWKDSGYNEQFF	TGCAGTGCTAGAGATTGGAAGGATAGCGGGTACAATGAGCAGTTCTTC
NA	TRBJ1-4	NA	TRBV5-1	CASSLRDGGTNEKLFF	TGCGCCAGCAGCCTTCGCGATGGGGGAACTAATGAAAAACTGTTTTTT
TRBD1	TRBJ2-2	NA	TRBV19	CASSLDREIIGELFF	TGTGCCAGTAGTCTTGACAGGGAGATAATCGGGGAGCTGTTTTTT
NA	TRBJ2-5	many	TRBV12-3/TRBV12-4	CASSLTGVQETQYF	TGTGCCAGCAGTTTAACGGGGGTCCAAGAGACCCAGTACTTC
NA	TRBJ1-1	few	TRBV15	CATSSEGPMNTEAFF	TGTGCCACCAGTTCCGAGGGACCTATGAACACTGAAGCTTTCTTT
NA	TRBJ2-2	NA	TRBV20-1	CSASRMGELFF	TGCAGTGCCTCACGGATGGGGGAGCTGTTTTTT
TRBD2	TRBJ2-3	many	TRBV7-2	CASSYSGRATDTQYF	TGTGCCAGCAGCTATAGCGGGAGGGCCACAGATACGCAGTATTTT
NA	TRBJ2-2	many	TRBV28	CASSFPPTALNTGELFF	TGTGCCAGCAGTTTCCCCCCGACAGCACTTAACACCGGGGAGCTGTTTTTT
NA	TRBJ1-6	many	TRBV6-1	CASSEALGNSPLHF	TGTGCCAGCAGTGAAGCGCTCGGGAATTCACCCCTCCACTTT
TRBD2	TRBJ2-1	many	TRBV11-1	CASSLKAGGREQFF	TGTGCCAGCAGCTTAAAAGCGGGGGGCCGTGAGCAGTTCTTC
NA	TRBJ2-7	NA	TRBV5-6	CASSAGTPYEQYF	TGTGCCAGCAGCGCCGGGACTCCATACGAGCAGTACTTC
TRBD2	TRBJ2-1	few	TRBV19	CASSIDGLAGGRIWNEQFF	TGTGCCAGTAGTATAGACGGACTAGCGGGGGGCCGAATATGGAATGAGCAGTTCTTC
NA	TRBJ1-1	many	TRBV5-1	CASSLEVPTEAFF	TGCGCCAGCAGCTTGGAGGTCCCTACTGAAGCTTTCTTT
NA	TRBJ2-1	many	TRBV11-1	CASSLALVQSRSYNEQFF	TGTGCCAGCAGCTTAGCTTTGGTACAGTCACGCTCCTACAATGAGCAGTTCTTC
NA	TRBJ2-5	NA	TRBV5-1	CASSLYSRRGETQYF	TGCGCCAGCAGCTTGTATTCACGGCGAGGAGAGACCCAGTACTTC
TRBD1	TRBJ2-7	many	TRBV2	CASLDTGQGTYEQYF	TGTGCCAGTCTGGACACGGGACAGGGAACCTACGAGCAGTACTTC
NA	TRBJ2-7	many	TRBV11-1	CASGLEAGKSYEQYF	TGTGCCAGCGGATTAGAGGCAGGGAAGTCCTACGAGCAGTACTTC
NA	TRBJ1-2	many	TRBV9	CASSVEASQGDGYTF	TGTGCCAGCAGCGTAGAAGCGTCACAGGGTGATGGCTACACCTTC
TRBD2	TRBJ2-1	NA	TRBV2	CASRRPSGPYNEQFF	TGTGCCAGCAGGCGGCCTAGCGGCCCCTACAATGAGCAGTTCTTC